What follows are 18 T cell receptor beta chains derived from one specimen sequenced in a study of control samples from healthy donors and cancer patients. The assay was immunoSEQ multiplex PCR, and TCRdb's table has in-frame clones only and misses some. The sample yields roughly 76,000 clones, roughly 94% seen once. The specimen sequenced was blood. Source of these receptors: a woman younger than 35 in good health.

The chain has TRBV28 and TRBJ2-4; 9 nucleotides align to TRBD1. V lost 5 bases to trimming and J lost 0 bases; unmatched junction nucleotides: 5. This CDR3 is 16 amino acids long. The germline CDR1 and CDR2 sequences are MDHEN and SYDVKM. The DNA of the CDR3 is TGTGCCAGCAGTAAAAGGACAGGGGTAGCCAAAAACATTCAGTACTTC. The encoded protein is CASSKRTGVAKNIQYF.

V is TRBV5-6 and J is TRBJ1-2; a weak D match, TRBD1 (5 bases). This CDR3 contains 14 residues. V was cut by 1 base and J by 3 bases, with 10 bases left in between. CDR1 is SGHDT, CDR2 YYEEEE, per germline. CDR3 nucleotide sequence: TGTGCCAGCAGCTTGTGGTGGGGGGACTATGGCTACACCTTC. This translates into CASSLWWGDYGYTF.

The chain has TRBV19 and TRBJ2-1; 9 bases align to TRBD2. V was clipped by 7 bases and J by 5 bases; unmatched bases: 12. The CDR3 extends over 16 amino acids. CDR1 LNHDA and CDR2 SQIVND come from the germline V gene (reference sequence). The CDR3, as DNA: TGTGCCAGTATGAACTTGCGGCTAGCGGGGCACAATGAGCAGTTCTTC. Amino acid sequence: CASMNLRLAGHNEQFF.

This chain connects TRBV24-1 to TRBJ2-5; TRBD2 matches at 12 bases. Germline lookup yields CDR1 KGHDR and CDR2 SFDVKD. Unmatched junction bases numbered 4, after V lost 3 bases and J lost 3 bases. The CDR3 length is 16 residues. The CDR3 nucleotides read TGTGCCACCAGTGATCCCCTAGCGGGAGGGGAAGAGACCCAGTACTTC. Protein sequence: CATSDPLAGGEETQYF.

This rearrangement joins TRBV27 to TRBJ2-1; weak D call: TRBD1 (5 bases). This CDR3 comprises 13 residues. CDR1 and CDR2 (germline): MNHEY, SMNVEV (reference sequence). Trimming left V 3 bases short and J 4 bases short, with 7 bases between. This chain's CDR3 is CASSFDRYNEQFF. CDR3 DNA sequence: TGTGCCAGCAGTTTTGACAGATACAATGAGCAGTTCTTC.

The rearrangement uses TRBV6-1 and TRBJ1-5, with D unresolved. Trimming left V 1 base short and J 2 bases short, with 6 bases between. The CDR3 loop spans 14 amino acids. Germline lookup yields CDR1 MNHNS and CDR2 SASEGT. The CDR3 region has the DNA TGTGCCAGCAGTGAAGGGGCTGGCAATCAGCCCCAGCATTTT. Its translation is CASSEGAGNQPQHF.

J is TRBJ1-3 and V is TRBV14; possibly TRBD1 for D (5 bases). Germline loops: CDR1 SGHDN, CDR2 FVKESK. Deletions cut 4 bases from V and 3 bases from J, with 7 bases between. This CDR3 is 13 amino acids long. CDR3 sequence: CASSPRVGNTIYF. The CDR3 nucleotides read TGTGCCAGCAGCCCCAGGGTTGGAAACACCATATATTTT.

V is TRBV11-3 and J is TRBJ1-3; no clear D. The CDR3 is 13 amino acids. Germline CDR1 and CDR2: SGHNT and YENEEA. Trimming stripped 6 bases from V and 0 bases from J, with 6 bases between. CDR3 region: CASSSNSGNTIYF. The CDR3 DNA follows: TGTGCCAGCAGTTCTAACTCTGGAAACACCATATATTTT.

This chain links TRBV4-3 with TRBJ2-6; D is perhaps TRBD1 or TRBD2 (5 bases each). Germline lookup yields CDR1 LGHNA and CDR2 YSLEER. The CDR3 loop spans 18 amino acids. V was clipped by 0 bases and J by 0 bases, with 12 bases between them. CDR3 in DNA: TGCGCCAGCAGCCAAGACGGGGACGGATACTCTGGGGCCAACGTCCTGACTTTC. This sequence encodes CASSQDGDGYSGANVLTF.

The chain carries TRBV18 and TRBJ1-5; unclear D gene. V was cut by 6 bases and J by 0 bases, with 9 bases left in between. The CDR3 has 14 amino acids. Per the germline V gene, CDR1 is KGHSH and CDR2 is LQKENI. The CDR3 sequence: CASSPNYSNQPQHF. CDR3 sequence (DNA): TGTGCCAGCTCCCCTAACTATAGCAATCAGCCCCAGCATTTT.

V and J are TRBV6-4 and TRBJ1-6, with 8 bases matching TRBD1. This CDR3 is 14 amino acids long. CDR1 MRHNA and CDR2 SNTAGT come from the germline V gene. V lost 4 bases to trimming and J lost 8 bases; unmatched junction nucleotides: 4. The DNA for the CDR3 is TGTGCCAGCAGTGTGGACAGGGTCGATTCACCCCTCCACTTT. Protein product: CASSVDRVDSPLHF.

This clone appeared a single time. The V and J genes are TRBV28 and TRBJ1-2; D uncertain. The CDR3 loop spans 13 amino acids. The germline CDR1 and CDR2 sequences are MDHEN and SYDVKM. V was shortened by 1 base and J by 7 bases, with 10 bases between the two germline ends. CDR3 residues: CASSLSSTRGYTF. CDR3 bases: TGTGCCAGCAGTTTATCCTCGACTCGTGGCTACACCTTC.

This rearrangement joins TRBV19 to TRBJ1-2, with D perhaps matching TRBD1 (5 bases). The V gene lost 4 bases and the J gene lost 8 bases, with 14 bases spanning the gap. The CDR3 extends over 13 amino acids. Per the germline V gene, CDR1 is LNHDA and CDR2 is SQIVND (reference sequence). CDR3 region: CASSTGRGKGYTF. The CDR3 DNA follows: TGTGCCAGTAGTACAGGACGGGGGAAAGGCTACACCTTC.

The V gene is TRBV7-6, the J gene TRBJ1-1; D unresolved. This CDR3 is 15 amino acids long. The V gene's germline CDR1 is SGHVS and CDR2 FNYEAQ. Trimming took 2 bases from V and 5 from J, leaving 15 bases between them. This CDR3 reads CASSLTQAYSTEAFF. In nucleotides, the CDR3 is TGTGCCAGCAGCTTAACCCAAGCTTATTCAACTGAAGCTTTCTTT.

The chain uses TRBV7-8 and TRBJ2-3; the D is unclear. The V end was cut by 1 base, the J end by 1 base, with 3 bases between. Germline CDR1 reads SGHVS; CDR2 reads FQNEAQ. This CDR3 is 13 amino acids long. This chain's CDR3 is CASSLGRTDTQYF. CDR3 nucleotides: TGTGCCAGCAGCTTAGGACGCACAGATACGCAGTATTTT.

As concerns this clone: Other DNA sequences in this specimen translate into the identical CDR3. CDR3 DNA: TGTGCCAGCAGCCAAGCGACCTACGAGCAGTACTTC. Amino acid sequence: CASSQATYEQYF. The rearrangement joins TRBV3-1 (or the pseudogene TRBV3-2) to TRBJ2-7, with unresolved D. Germline CDR1 LGHDT, CDR2 YNNKEL (reference sequence). V was trimmed by 1 base and J by 2 bases, leaving 3 bases between them. The CDR3 is made up of 12 amino acids.

The chain carries TRBV5-6 and TRBJ1-5, with D unclear. The V end was cut by 2 bases, the J end by 0 bases, with 9 bases between. The CDR3 is made up of 15 amino acids. Germline V gene data show CDR1 as SGHDT and CDR2 as YYEEEE. The CDR3 protein is CASSLIQNSNQPQHF. CDR3 sequence (DNA): TGTGCCAGCAGCTTAATCCAGAATAGCAATCAGCCCCAGCATTTT.

The CDR3 sequence is CASSSRPYEQYF. CDR3 in DNA: TGTGCCAGCAGCTCCCGCCCTTACGAGCAGTACTTC. The rearrangement joins TRBV27 to TRBJ2-7; no firm D call. Germline V gene sequence: CDR1 MNHEY, CDR2 SMNVEV (reference sequence). CDR3 length: 12 residues. V dropped 6 bases and J dropped 4 bases, with 10 bases sitting between them.